These T cell receptor beta chains were read from a single sample in a study of blood T cell repertoires in COVID-19. Sequencing used immunoSEQ multiplex PCR; TCRdb keeps in-frame clones, though not all of them. The sample has a few hundred thousand clones, around 84% seen once. Sequences were obtained from peripheral blood. These TCRs come from a middle-aged woman who had recovered from COVID-19. CDR3s include the opening cysteine and the closing phenylalanine or tryptophan. D genes are given only for firm matches. Only some rows state a clone size, as once, few, many or a class for expanded clones.

>.|TRBV5-1|TRBJ2-7|.
CASSLEGVVSYEQYF
TGCGCCAGCAGCTTGGAAGGGGTCGTATCCTACGAGCAGTACTTC
>TRBD1|TRBV18|TRBJ1-1|.
CASSPQGQGMNTEAFF
TGTGCCAGCTCACCGCAGGGACAGGGCATGAACACTGAAGCTTTCTTT
>TRBD1|TRBV9|TRBJ1-3|.
CASSAPGTGGAGNTIYF
TGTGCCAGCAGCGCTCCCGGGACAGGGGGCGCCGGAAACACCATATATTTT
>.|TRBV7-2|TRBJ1-2|.
CASSPPTVNYGYTF
TGTGCCAGCAGTCCTCCCACGGTAAACTATGGCTACACCTTC
>.|TRBV3-1/TRBV3-2|TRBJ1-2|.
CASSRGSNYGYTF
TGTGCCAGCAGCCGTGGCAGTAACTATGGCTACACCTTC
>.|TRBV7-2|TRBJ1-4|.
CASSSPTGSGEKLFF
TGTGCCAGCAGCTCTCCTACAGGGTCAGGCGAAAAACTGTTTTTT
>TRBD1|TRBV28|TRBJ2-2|.
CASGTGGSTGELFF
TGTGCCAGCGGGACAGGGGGCTCCACCGGGGAGCTGTTTTTT
>.|TRBV7-2|TRBJ1-1|.
CATKGGASNTEAFF
TGTGCCACCAAAGGGGGGGCGTCGAACACTGAAGCTTTCTTT
>.|TRBV28|TRBJ1-6|.
CASSGGQTLYNSPLHF
TGTGCCAGCAGCGGTGGACAGACCCTCTATAATTCACCCCTCCACTTT
>.|TRBV10-3|TRBJ1-2|once
CAISESMEGAAGYTF
TGTGCCATCAGTGAGTCGATGGAGGGAGCGGCTGGCTACACCTTC
>.|TRBV5-1|TRBJ1-5|once
CASSFDSAGQPQHF
TGCGCCAGCAGCTTCGACAGCGCAGGGCAGCCCCAGCATTTT
>TRBD1|TRBV5-6|TRBJ1-4|.
CASSPGQVENEKLFF
TGTGCCAGCAGCCCGGGACAGGTGGAAAATGAAAAACTGTTTTTT
>.|TRBV4-3|TRBJ1-3|once
CASSQGIAGGNTIYF
TGCGCCAGCAGCCAAGGGATCGCAGGGGGAAACACCATATATTTT
>TRBD1|TRBV5-1|TRBJ1-1|.
CASSSEGDRGFRVTEAFF
TGCGCCAGCAGCTCGGAAGGGGACAGGGGGTTCCGAGTCACTGAAGCTTTCTTT
>.|TRBV28|TRBJ2-1|.
CASSPPGTRDNEQFF
TGTGCCAGCAGTCCTCCCGGGACAAGAGACAATGAGCAGTTCTTC
>.|TRBV28|TRBJ1-3|.
CASSLAGVGNTIYF
TGTGCCAGCAGTTTAGCGGGGGTTGGAAACACCATATATTTT
>.|TRBV14|TRBJ1-2|.
CASSQYTGYGYTF
TGTGCCAGCAGCCAATATACCGGCTATGGCTACACCTTC
>.|TRBV27|TRBJ1-6|once
CASSLGGAFYYNSPLHF
TGTGCCAGCAGTTTAGGGGGCGCGTTCTACTATAATTCACCCCTCCACTTT
>TRBD2|TRBV7-6|TRBJ2-5|.
CASSPGGLAGFGETQYF
TGTGCCAGCAGCCCCGGGGGGCTAGCGGGGTTTGGAGAGACCCAGTACTTC
>.|TRBV3-1/TRBV3-2|TRBJ1-4|.
CASRQSANEKLFF
TGTGCCAGCAGACAGTCGGCTAATGAAAAACTGTTTTTT
>.|TRBV5-1|TRBJ1-4|.
CASSSGQLSNEKLFF
TGCGCCAGCAGCTCCGGACAGCTCTCTAATGAAAAACTGTTTTTT
>TRBD2|TRBV7-8|TRBJ2-3|.
CASSWASGGASDTQYF
TGTGCCAGCAGCTGGGCTAGCGGGGGGGCCTCGGATACGCAGTATTTT
>TRBD1|TRBV5-6|TRBJ2-7|.
CASSPGQTYEQYF
TGTGCCAGCAGCCCGGGACAGACCTACGAGCAGTACTTC
>TRBD1|TRBV19|TRBJ1-4|.
CASSISRGREKLFF
TGTGCCAGTAGTATTTCCAGGGGGAGAGAAAAACTGTTTTTT
>TRBD2|TRBV18|TRBJ2-1|.
CASSSSSGGTINYNEQFF
TGTGCCAGCTCCTCCTCCTCGGGGGGTACAATCAATTACAATGAGCAGTTCTTC
>.|TRBV29-1|TRBJ2-3|.
CSHPTGLSTDTQYF
TGCAGCCACCCAACGGGGTTGAGCACAGATACGCAGTATTTT
>.|TRBV12-2|TRBJ1-4|.
CASRLREKLFF
TGTGCAAGTCGCTTGAGGGAAAAACTGTTTTTT
>.|TRBV29-1|TRBJ1-1|.
CSVEDQVNTEAFF
TGCAGCGTTGAAGATCAGGTGAACACTGAAGCTTTCTTT
>TRBD1|TRBV28|TRBJ1-2|.
CASSPLGQYYGYTF
TGTGCCAGCAGTCCACTGGGACAGTACTATGGCTACACCTTC
>.|TRBV28|TRBJ2-1|.
CASSLLRQEIFF
TGTGCCAGCAGTTTACTCCGACAGGAGATCTTCTTC
>TRBD1|TRBV4-1|TRBJ2-7|few
CASSQGDRRVSEQYF
TGCGCCAGCAGCCAAGGGGACAGGAGGGTATCCGAGCAGTACTTC
>TRBD2|TRBV5-6|TRBJ2-5|.
CASSGAGVQETQYF
TGTGCCAGCAGCGGAGCGGGGGTTCAAGAGACCCAGTACTTC
>.|TRBV27|TRBJ2-4|.
CASREGGSKNIQYF
TGTGCCAGCAGGGAGGGGGGGTCCAAAAACATTCAGTACTTC
>TRBD1|TRBV7-3|TRBJ2-3|.
CASSYRGQVTDTQYF
TGTGCCAGCAGCTACCGCGGACAGGTCACAGATACGCAGTATTTT
>.|TRBV6-1|TRBJ1-2|.
CASSFWRQDYGYTF
TGTGCCAGCAGTTTTTGGCGCCAGGACTATGGCTACACCTTC
>.|TRBV6-1|TRBJ2-6|few
CASSEWGTGANVLTF
TGTGCCAGCAGTGAGTGGGGCACTGGGGCCAACGTCCTGACTTTC
>TRBD1|TRBV6-5|TRBJ1-2|.
CASSYSQGDYGYTF
TGTGCCAGCAGTTACTCACAGGGGGACTATGGCTACACCTTC
>.|TRBV11-1|TRBJ1-2|few
CASSQRQEGYTF
TGTGCCAGCAGCCAGAGACAGGAGGGCTACACCTTC
>.|TRBV19|TRBJ1-5|.
CASSQGSNQPQHF
TGTGCCAGTAGTCAGGGCAGCAATCAGCCCCAGCATTTT
>TRBD2|TRBV3-1/TRBV3-2|TRBJ2-3|.
CASSQRLAGGFTDTQYF
TGTGCCAGCAGCCAACGACTAGCGGGGGGATTCACAGATACGCAGTATTTT
>TRBD1|TRBV18|TRBJ2-7|.
CASRGQGPYEQYF
TGTGCCAGCCGGGGACAGGGCCCCTACGAGCAGTACTTC